Each of the 25 T cell receptor beta chains below was sequenced from the same sample in a study of cytomegalovirus exposure and HLA in healthy donors. PCR employed 60 Vbeta and 13 Jbeta primers. Profiled with immunoSEQ multiplex PCR; TCRdb holds only in-frame clones, not every one. The sample records fewer than 200,000 clones, under 85% being singletons. The sequenced sample consisted of PBMCs. These receptors were obtained from a man aged 50 to 59 in good health and CMV-seronegative.

This chain connects TRBV11-2 to TRBJ2-3, with D unresolved. The V gene's germline CDR1 is SGHAT and CDR2 FQNNGV. CDR3 length: 14 residues. The germline V and J ends were trimmed by 0 bases and 3 bases, with 7 bases remaining between them. This CDR3 reads CASSLDRVTDTQYF. In nucleotides, the CDR3 is TGTGCCAGCAGCTTAGACCGAGTGACAGATACGCAGTATTTT.

J is TRBJ1-3 and V is TRBV18; 9 nucleotides agree with TRBD1. CDR3 length: 15 residues. Germline V gene data show CDR1 as KGHSH and CDR2 as LQKENI. Trimming removed 4 bases from V and 2 bases from J; junction bases left unmatched: 3. CDR3 nucleotides: TGTGCCAGCTCACGACAGGGGGAAACTGGAAACACCATATATTTT. Translating it yields CASSRQGETGNTIYF.

CDR3 protein: CASSLDRTYGYTF. DNA for the CDR3: TGTGCCAGCAGCTTGGACAGAACCTATGGCTACACCTTC. The gene calls are TRBV5-6 and TRBJ1-2; D is ambiguous. The CDR3 is 13 amino acids. Trimming took off 0 bases at V and 4 bases at J, with 7 bases between the two ends. Germline V gene lookup returns CDR1 SGHDT and CDR2 YYEEEE.

The rearrangement joins TRBV19 to TRBJ1-2; tentatively, D is TRBD1 (5 bases). Germline-derived CDR1 and CDR2 are LNHDA and SQIVND (reference sequence). Trimming stripped 3 bases from V and 8 bases from J, with 16 bases between. CDR3 size: 14 residues. In nucleotides, the CDR3 is TGTGCCAGTAGTATCCCCTCCAGGGTGGGAGGCTACACCTTC. Residues: CASSIPSRVGGYTF.

The chain carries TRBV7-9 and TRBJ1-2, with 11 bases matching TRBD1. Trimming at V came to 5 bases and at J to 7 bases, leaving 9 bases not matched to a gene. The CDR3 is made up of 15 amino acids. From germline, CDR1 is SEHNR and CDR2 FQNEAQ (reference sequence). The CDR3 sequence is CASSPAGQGATGYTF. The CDR3 DNA reads TGTGCCAGCAGCCCCGCCGGACAGGGGGCGACTGGCTACACCTTC.

V is TRBV7-9 and J is TRBJ1-1; no clear D gene. Germline V lookup: CDR1 SEHNR, CDR2 FQNEAQ (reference sequence). There are 13 residues in the CDR3. Trimming left V 3 bases short and J 0 bases short, with 5 bases between. The CDR3 spells CASSFAVNTEAFF. The CDR3 DNA reads TGTGCCAGCAGCTTTGCGGTGAACACTGAAGCTTTCTTT.

V gene TRBV10-1 combines with J gene TRBJ2-7, with 7 bases matching TRBD1. The CDR3 consists of 16 residues. Trimming removed 4 bases from V and 3 bases from J; junction bases left unmatched: 12. Looked up from germline, CDR1 is WNHNN and CDR2 is SYGVQD (reference sequence). CDR3 amino acids: CASSGPGTAQIYEQYF. In DNA, the CDR3 is TGCGCCAGCAGTGGCCCCGGGACAGCGCAAATCTACGAGCAGTACTTC.

The rearrangement links TRBV6-4 to TRBJ2-5; 7 positions agree with TRBD1. The J call may be incorrect, as the DNA end agrees better with TRBJ2-7. CDR3 size: 13 residues. Germline V gene sequence: CDR1 MRHNA, CDR2 SNTAGT. The CDR3 region is CASSVGDSYEQYF. The CDR3 nucleotides read TGTGCCAGCAGTGTTGGGGACAGTTACGAGCAGTACTTC.

The J gene is TRBJ1-4, the V gene TRBV7-2; unclear D gene. Germline CDR1 is SGHTA and CDR2 is FQGNSA. V lost 6 bases and J lost 0, with 11 bases in between. The CDR3 length is 15 residues. CDR3 bases: TGTGCCAGCAGAGAGAACAGCCCAACTAATGAAAAACTGTTTTTT. Amino acid sequence: CASRENSPTNEKLFF.

The V gene is TRBV15, the J gene TRBJ1-4, with 8 bases lining up with TRBD1. The germline CDR1 and CDR2 sequences are LNHNV and YYDKDF (reference sequence). J was trimmed by 8 bases and V by 0 bases; bases with no gene match: 5. The CDR3 runs 15 residues. The CDR3 here is CATSRDGQGREKLFF. As DNA, the CDR3 is TGTGCCACCAGCAGAGACGGACAGGGACGGGAAAAACTGTTTTTT.

Here the CDR3 reads CASSLARRGSQYF. The CDR3, as DNA: TGTGCCAGCAGCTTAGCGAGGAGGGGTTCCCAGTACTTC. The chain employs TRBV7-2 and TRBJ2-5; TRBD2 might be the D (6 bases). The CDR3 consists of 13 residues. Germline CDR1 and CDR2: SGHTA and FQGNSA. Deletions cut 0 bases from V and 9 bases from J, with 11 bases between.

The chain uses TRBV7-2 and TRBJ2-3, with 9 bases fitting TRBD2. The V gene end was trimmed by 10 bases and the J gene end by 4 bases; junction bases not matched to a gene: 9. Germline V CDR1 and CDR2: SGHTA, FQGNSA. This CDR3 is built from 14 residues. The CDR3 sequence is CATRAAGGPDTQYF. As DNA, the CDR3 is TGTGCCACCCGGGCAGCGGGGGGCCCAGATACGCAGTATTTT.

This sequence joins TRBV28 and TRBJ1-6; no definite D call. The V end was cut by 2 bases, the J end by 0 bases, with 5 bases between. The CDR3 runs to 15 residues. Germline lookup yields CDR1 MDHEN and CDR2 SYDVKM. The DNA for the CDR3 is TGTGCCAGCAGTTTAGCCAGCTCCTATAATTCACCCCTCCACTTT. Protein: CASSLASSYNSPLHF.

The rearrangement uses TRBV7-2 and TRBJ1-1, with D tentatively TRBD1 (6 bases). This CDR3 comprises 14 residues. Per the germline V gene, CDR1 is SGHTA and CDR2 is FQGNSA. V shed 1 base and J shed 6 bases, with 12 bases lying between them. The CDR3: CASSLGGGRAEAFF. The CDR3 nucleotides are TGTGCCAGCAGCTTAGGAGGGGGTAGGGCTGAAGCTTTCTTT. Complete variable domain (other parts from reference TRBV7-2 and TRBJ1-1): GAGVSQSPSNKVTEKGKDVELRCDPISGHTALYWYRQSLGQGLEFLIYFQGNSAPDKSGLPSDRFSAERTGGSVSTLTIQRTQQEDSAVYLCASSLGGGRAEAFFGQGTRLTVV.

The rearrangement joins TRBV5-1 to TRBJ2-1; 10 nucleotides align to TRBD2. Germline V CDR1 and CDR2: SGHRS, YFSETQ. This CDR3 is 15 amino acids long. J was trimmed by 8 bases and V by 1 base; bases with no gene match: 6. CDR3 sequence: CASSLSPAGGDEQFF. The CDR3 DNA reads as TGCGCCAGCAGCTTGTCACCAGCGGGGGGGGATGAGCAGTTCTTC. The entire variable domain, with the rest obtained from reference TRBV5-1 and TRBJ2-1, is as follows: KAGVTQTPRYLIKTRGQQVTLSCSPISGHRSVSWYQQTPGQGLQFLFEYFSETQRNKGNFPGRFSGRQFSNSRSEMNVSTLELGDSALYLCASSLSPAGGDEQFFGPGTRLTVL.

The V call is TRBV18, the J call TRBJ2-1; the match to TRBD1 covers 10 bases. CDR1 is KGHSH, CDR2 LQKENI, per germline. The CDR3 is made up of 16 amino acids. Trimming at V came to 2 bases and at J to 5 bases, leaving 6 bases not matched to a gene. Written as DNA, the CDR3 is TGTGCCAGCTCACCAACCGGGACAGGGGCGAACAATGAGCAGTTCTTC. Its protein is CASSPTGTGANNEQFF. Full variable domain (rest looked up from reference TRBV18 and TRBJ2-1): NAGVMQNPRHLVRRRGQEARLRCSPMKGHSHVYWYRQLPEEGLKFMVYLQKENIIDESGMPKERFSAEFPKEGPSILRIQQVVRGDSAAYFCASSPTGTGANNEQFFGPGTRLTVL.

The chain recombines TRBV5-4 with TRBJ1-5, with D uncertain. Germline V gives CDR1 SGHNT, CDR2 YYREEE (reference sequence). V was pared by 1 base and J by 7 bases, with 15 bases between. This CDR3 spans 15 amino acids. The CDR3 nucleotides read TGTGCCAGCAGCTTGTCTCTGCGCGGGCAACAGCCCCAGCATTTT. Protein product: CASSLSLRGQQPQHF.

The gene calls are TRBV7-9 and TRBJ2-7; D might be TRBD1 (6 bases). The CDR3 length is 14 residues. Germline V gene sequence: CDR1 SEHNR, CDR2 FQNEAQ (reference sequence). V lost 0 bases to trimming and J lost 9 bases, with 15 bases between them. CDR3 loop: CASSLAGQPTGQYF. The DNA for the CDR3 is TGTGCCAGCAGCTTAGCCGGACAGCCGACGGGGCAGTACTTC.

In this sample, this clone turned up once. The chain links TRBV19 to TRBJ2-3; possibly TRBD1 for D (6 bases). Germline CDR1 and CDR2: LNHDA and SQIVND (reference sequence). The CDR3 extends over 15 amino acids. The ends were cut back, 6 bases at V and 0 bases at J, with 13 bases in the middle. The CDR3 loop reads CASRGTDSSTDTQYF. The DNA of the CDR3 is TGTGCCAGTAGGGGAACGGACAGTAGCACAGATACGCAGTATTTT.

V usage is TRBV12-2 and J usage is TRBJ2-3; the D call of TRBD2 is as the table states it, not checked on the DNA. TRBV12-2 has pseudogene status. The CDR3 is 16 amino acids. The chain's CDR3 is CASRLAGDLSTDTQYF. The CDR3 region has the DNA TGTGCAAGTCGCTTAGCGGGGGACTTGAGCACAGATACGCAGTATTTT.

V gene TRBV19 combines with J gene TRBJ2-2; tentatively, D is TRBD2 (7 bases). The CDR3 sequence is 16 residues long. Germline CDR1 is LNHDA and CDR2 is SQIVND (reference sequence). Trimming left V 2 bases short and J 5 bases short, with 15 bases between. The CDR3, as DNA: TGTGCCAGTAGTATATGGAATGCGGGGGCGACCGGGGAGCTGTTTTTT. Its protein is CASSIWNAGATGELFF.

This clone was seen a handful of times. The V call is TRBV10-3, the J call TRBJ2-7, with a possible D match to TRBD2 (6 bases). The CDR3 contains 14 residues. CDR1 and CDR2 (germline): ENHRY, SYGVKD. The V gene lost 2 bases and the J gene lost 1 base, with 9 bases spanning the gap. In nucleotides, the CDR3 is TGTGCCATCAGTGAGACTAGCAGTTCCTACGAGCAGTACTTC. This gives the protein CAISETSSSYEQYF.

The chain is built from TRBV27 and TRBJ2-3, with D hard to call. Looked up from germline, CDR1 is MNHEY and CDR2 is SMNVEV (reference sequence). The length of the CDR3 is 13 residues. The V and J ends lost 2 bases and 1 base respectively, with 4 bases between them. CDR3 nucleotides: TGTGCCAGCAGTTTAGCGGGCACAGATACGCAGTATTTT. Amino acids: CASSLAGTDTQYF.

The chain recombines TRBV5-6 with TRBJ1-2, with 7 bases matching TRBD1. Germline-derived CDR1 and CDR2 are SGHDT and YYEEEE. V was pared by 2 bases and J by 7 bases, with 8 bases of the junction left unmatched. This CDR3 is built from 14 residues. The CDR3 DNA sequence: TGTGCCAGCAGCTTTGGGAGAGGGGACAGTGGCTACACCTTC. This translates into CASSFGRGDSGYTF.

The chain employs TRBV19 and TRBJ2-7; 11 positions match TRBD2. The length of the CDR3 is 15 residues. J gave up 4 bases and V 4 bases, and 6 bases lay outside the gene matches. Germline V gene lookup returns CDR1 LNHDA and CDR2 SQIVND (reference sequence). In DNA, the CDR3 is TGTGCCAGTAGTACCCCCGGGACTAGCGGTTACGAGCAGTACTTC. This translates into CASSTPGTSGYEQYF.